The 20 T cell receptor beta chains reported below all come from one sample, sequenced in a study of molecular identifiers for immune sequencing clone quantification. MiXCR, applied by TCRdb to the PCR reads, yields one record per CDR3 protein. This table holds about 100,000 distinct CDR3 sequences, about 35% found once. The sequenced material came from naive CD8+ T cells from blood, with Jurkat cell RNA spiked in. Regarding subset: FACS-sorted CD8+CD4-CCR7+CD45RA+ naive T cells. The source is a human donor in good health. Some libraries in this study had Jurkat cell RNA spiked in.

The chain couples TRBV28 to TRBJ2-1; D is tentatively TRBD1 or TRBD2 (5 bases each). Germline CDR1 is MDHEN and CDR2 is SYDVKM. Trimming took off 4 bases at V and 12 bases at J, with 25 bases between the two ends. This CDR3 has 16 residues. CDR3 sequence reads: CASSSEVPGPQLRQFF. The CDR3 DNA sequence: TGTGCCAGCAGTTCGGAGGTTCCGGGACCCCAGTTGCGGCAGTTCTTC.

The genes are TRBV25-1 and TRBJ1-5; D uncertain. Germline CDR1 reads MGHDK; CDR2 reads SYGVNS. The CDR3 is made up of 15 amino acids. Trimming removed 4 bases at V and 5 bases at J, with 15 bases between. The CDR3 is CASSGSGREDQPQHF. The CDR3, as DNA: TGTGCCAGCAGTGGATCGGGGAGGGAGGATCAGCCCCAGCATTTT.

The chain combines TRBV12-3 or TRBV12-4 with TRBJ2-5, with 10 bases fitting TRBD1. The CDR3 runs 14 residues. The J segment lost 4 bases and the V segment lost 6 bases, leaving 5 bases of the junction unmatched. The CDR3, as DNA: TGTGCCAGCAGCCCCGGGACAGGGGCAGAGACCCAGTACTTC. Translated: CASSPGTGAETQYF.

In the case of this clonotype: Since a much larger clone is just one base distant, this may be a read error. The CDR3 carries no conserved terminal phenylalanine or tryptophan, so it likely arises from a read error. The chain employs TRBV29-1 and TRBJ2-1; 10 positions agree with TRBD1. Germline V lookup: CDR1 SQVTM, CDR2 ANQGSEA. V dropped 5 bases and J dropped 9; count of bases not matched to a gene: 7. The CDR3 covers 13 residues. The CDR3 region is CSVRTGGRGEQFS. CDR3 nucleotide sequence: TGCAGCGTTCGGACAGGGGGGCGCGGTGAGCAGTTCTCC.

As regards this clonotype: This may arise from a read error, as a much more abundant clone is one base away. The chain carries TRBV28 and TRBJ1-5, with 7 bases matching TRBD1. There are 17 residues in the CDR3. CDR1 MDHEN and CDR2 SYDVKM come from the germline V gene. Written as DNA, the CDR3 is TGTGCCGGCAGCTCTCTTACAGGGGCACTGAGCAATCAGCCCCAGCATTTT. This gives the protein CAGSSLTGALSNQPQHF.

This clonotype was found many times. CDR3 region: CASSRDMVENIQYF. DNA for the CDR3: TGTGCCAGCAGCAGGGACATGGTTGAAAACATTCAGTACTTC. The chain couples TRBV7-8 to TRBJ2-4; TRBD1 is a possible D gene (6 bases). The CDR3 has 14 amino acids. The V gene's germline CDR1 is SGHVS and CDR2 FQNEAQ. V lost 5 bases to trimming and J lost 5 bases, with 13 bases between them. Supplemented by reference TRBV7-8 and TRBJ2-4, the full variable domain reads GAGVSQSPRYKVAKRGQDVALRCDPISGHVSLFWYQQALGQGPEFLTYFQNEAQLDKSGLPSDRFFAERPEGSVSTLKIQRTQQEDSAVYLCASSRDMVENIQYFGAGTRLSVL.

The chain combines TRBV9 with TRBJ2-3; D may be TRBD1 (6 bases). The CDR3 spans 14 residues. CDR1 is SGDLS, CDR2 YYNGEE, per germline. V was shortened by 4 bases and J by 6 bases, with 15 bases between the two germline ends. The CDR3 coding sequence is TGTGCCAGCAGCTCGGGACACCCCGGGGATACGCAGTATTTT. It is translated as CASSSGHPGDTQYF.

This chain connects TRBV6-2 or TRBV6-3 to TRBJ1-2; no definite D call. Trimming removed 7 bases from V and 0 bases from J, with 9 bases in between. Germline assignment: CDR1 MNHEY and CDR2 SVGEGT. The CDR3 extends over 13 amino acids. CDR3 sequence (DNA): TGTGCCAGCAACGGCATAGCTAACTATGGCTACACCTTC. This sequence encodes CASNGIANYGYTF.

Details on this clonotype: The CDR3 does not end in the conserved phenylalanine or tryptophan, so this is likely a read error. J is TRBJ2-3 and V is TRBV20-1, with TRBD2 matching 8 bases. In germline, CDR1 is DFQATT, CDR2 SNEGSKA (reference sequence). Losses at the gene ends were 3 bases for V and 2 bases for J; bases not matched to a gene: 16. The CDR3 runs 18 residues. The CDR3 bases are TGCAGTGCTAGTGGTCTAGCGGCTACAGCGGGGGACACAGATACGCAGTATATT. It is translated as CSASGLAATAGDTDTQYI.

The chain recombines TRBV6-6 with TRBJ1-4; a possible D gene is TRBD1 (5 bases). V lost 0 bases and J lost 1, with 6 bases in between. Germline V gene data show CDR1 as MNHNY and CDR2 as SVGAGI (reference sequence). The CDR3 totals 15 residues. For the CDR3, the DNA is TGTGCCAGCAGTTACTCTGGGGGAACTAATGAAAAACTGTTTTTT. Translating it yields CASSYSGGTNEKLFF.

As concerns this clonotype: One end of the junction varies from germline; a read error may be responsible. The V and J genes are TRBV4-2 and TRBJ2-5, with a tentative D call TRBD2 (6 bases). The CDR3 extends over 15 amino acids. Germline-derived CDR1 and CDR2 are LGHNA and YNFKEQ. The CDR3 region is CDSSQDLGLKETQYF. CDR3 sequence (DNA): TGTGACAGCAGCCAAGATCTCGGACTAAAAGAGACCCAGTACTTC.

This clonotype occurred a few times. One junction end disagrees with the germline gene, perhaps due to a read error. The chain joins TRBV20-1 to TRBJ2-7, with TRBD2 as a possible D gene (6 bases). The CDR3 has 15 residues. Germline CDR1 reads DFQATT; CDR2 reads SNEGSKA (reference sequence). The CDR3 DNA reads TGCAGTGCTAGGTCGGGAGAAAGAAGCTCCTACGAGCAGAACTTC. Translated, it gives CSARSGERSSYEQNF.

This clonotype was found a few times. The CDR3 sequence: CASLKGGQQNTIYF. The CDR3 nucleotides read TGTGCCAGCTTAAAAGGGGGCCAGCAAAACACCATATATTTT. The gene calls are TRBV21-1 and TRBJ1-3; the tabulated D call, TRBD1, remains unverified against the DNA. TRBV21-1 is a pseudogene. The CDR3 has 14 amino acids.

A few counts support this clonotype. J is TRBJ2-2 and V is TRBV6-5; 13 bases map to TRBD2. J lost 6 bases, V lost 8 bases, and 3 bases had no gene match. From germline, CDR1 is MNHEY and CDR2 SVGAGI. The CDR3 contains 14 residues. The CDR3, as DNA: TGTGCCAGCCGGACTAGCGGGAGAGCCGGGGAGCTGTTTTTT. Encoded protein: CASRTSGRAGELFF.

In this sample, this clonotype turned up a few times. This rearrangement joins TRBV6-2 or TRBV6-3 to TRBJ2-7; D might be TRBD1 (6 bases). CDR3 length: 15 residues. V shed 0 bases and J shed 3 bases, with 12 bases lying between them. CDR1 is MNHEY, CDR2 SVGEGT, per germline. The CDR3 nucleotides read TGTGCCAGCAGTTACTCCCGGACAGTCCTCTACGAGCAGTACTTC. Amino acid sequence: CASSYSRTVLYEQYF.

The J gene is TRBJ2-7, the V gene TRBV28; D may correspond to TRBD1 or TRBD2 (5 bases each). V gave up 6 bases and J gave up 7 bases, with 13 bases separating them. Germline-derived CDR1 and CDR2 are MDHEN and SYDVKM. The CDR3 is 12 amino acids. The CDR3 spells CASSLWGREQYF. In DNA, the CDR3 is TGTGCCAGCAGCCTTTGGGGGAGAGAGCAGTACTTC. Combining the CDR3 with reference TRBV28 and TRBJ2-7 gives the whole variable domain DVKVTQSSRYLVKRTGEKVFLECVQDMDHENMFWYRQDPGLGLRLIYFSYDVKMKEKGDIPEGYSVSREKKERFSLILESASTNQTSMYLCASSLWGREQYFGPGTRLTVT.

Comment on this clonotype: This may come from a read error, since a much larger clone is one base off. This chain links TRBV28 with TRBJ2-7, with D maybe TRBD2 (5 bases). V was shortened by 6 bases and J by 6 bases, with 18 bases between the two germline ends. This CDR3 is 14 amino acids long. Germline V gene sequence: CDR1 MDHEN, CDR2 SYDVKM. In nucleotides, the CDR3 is TGTGCCAGCAGCTCGGGGTTGTCCCCCTCCGAGCAGTACTTC. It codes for CASSSGLSPSEQYF.

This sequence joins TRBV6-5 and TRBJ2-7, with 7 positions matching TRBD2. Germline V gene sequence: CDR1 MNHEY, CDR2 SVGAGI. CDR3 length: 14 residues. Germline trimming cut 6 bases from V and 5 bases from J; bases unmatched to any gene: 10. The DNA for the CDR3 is TGTGCCAGCAGACCCCCGGGGACTACCAACGAGCAGTACTTC. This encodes CASRPPGTTNEQYF.

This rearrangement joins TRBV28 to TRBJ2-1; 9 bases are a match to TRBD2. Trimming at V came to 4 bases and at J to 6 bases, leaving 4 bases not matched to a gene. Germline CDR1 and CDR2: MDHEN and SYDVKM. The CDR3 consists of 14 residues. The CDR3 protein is CASSSLAGPNEQFF. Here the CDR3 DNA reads TGTGCCAGCAGTTCCCTAGCGGGGCCCAATGAGCAGTTCTTC.

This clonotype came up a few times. In DNA form, the CDR3 reads TGTGCCAGTAGTATCGGGGCGGATATTACTTACGAGCAGTACTTC. This encodes CASSIGADITYEQYF. The chain has TRBV19 and TRBJ2-7; either TRBD1 or TRBD2 may fit D (5 bases each). V dropped 3 bases and J dropped 4 bases, with 16 bases sitting between them. The CDR3 is made up of 15 amino acids. Germline V CDR1 and CDR2: LNHDA, SQIVND (reference sequence).